What follows describes a single TCR beta chain. The antigen remains undetermined. Assay: immunoSEQ multiplex PCR; the TCRdb copy retains only in-frame clones and omits some. In the table there are some 40,000 clones, 65% to 85% of which are singletons. The sample belongs to a study of vaccination effects on CD4 cells after COVID-19. Culture lasted over 9 days before CD4+ T cell isolation. Vaccinees lacked prior SARS-CoV-2 infection and tested negative for nucleocapsid antibodies. Cells had half their medium changed to IL-2 medium on days 3 and 7. Study-level points and caveats: The study got few convalescent patients and did not collect any early post-infection timepoints.

This CDR3 spans 16 amino acids. Germline CDR1 SEHNR, CDR2 FQNEAQ (reference sequence). V lost 4 bases and J lost 3, with 15 bases in between. The sequence was obtained from a human donor who received a COVID-19 vaccine. This sequence joins TRBV7-9 and TRBJ1-4; D is unclear. The input for sequencing was CD4+ T cells from PBMCs cultured without peptide, taken before COVID-19 vaccination. The CDR3 is CASSSILTRANEKLFF. For the CDR3, the DNA is TGTGCCAGCAGCTCGATCCTAACGAGGGCTAATGAAAAACTGTTTTTT.